The next 29 T cell receptor beta chains were all read from a single sample in a study of T cells after yellow fever vaccination. TCRdb used MiXCR to reprocess the 5' RACE reads, holding one entry per CDR3 protein. Counted here are under 600,000 distinct CDR3 sequences, 21% occurring once; the ten biggest clones make up approximately 16%. The sample in question was PBMCs, obtained more than 20 days after the first yellow fever vaccination. Every receptor here comes from a man between 18 and 35 years old who received the YFV17D yellow fever vaccine.

V and J are TRBV7-9 and TRBJ2-3; D is uncertain. This CDR3 comprises 15 residues. CDR1 and CDR2 from the germline V gene are SEHNR and FQNEAQ (reference sequence). Between the trimmed V and J ends, which lost 3 bases and 1 base, there was a span of 11 bases. Here the CDR3 reads CASSLRERGTDTQYF. The CDR3 bases are TGTGCCAGCAGCTTGAGAGAACGGGGCACAGATACGCAGTATTTT. Full variable domain (remainder filled in from reference TRBV7-9 and TRBJ2-3): DTGVSQNPRHKITKRGQNVTFRCDPISEHNRLYWYRQTLGQGPEFLTYFQNEAQLEKSRLLSDRFSAERPKGSFSTLEIQRTEQGDSAMYLCASSLRERGTDTQYFGPGTRLTVL.

This clonotype was seen more than once but under ten times. The chain is built from TRBV18 and TRBJ2-5, with D possibly being TRBD1 (5 bases). V lost 4 bases, J lost 0 bases, and 9 bases lay in between. This CDR3 is 14 amino acids long. CDR1 is KGHSH, CDR2 LQKENI, per germline. The CDR3, as DNA: TGTGCCAGCTCACTGACAGAGTACCAAGAGACCCAGTACTTC. This gives the protein CASSLTEYQETQYF.

The chain couples TRBV20-1 to TRBJ2-7; D remains unclear. The germline V and J ends were trimmed by 3 bases and 0 bases, with 9 bases remaining between them. The CDR3 extends over 13 amino acids. Germline CDR1 reads DFQATT; CDR2 reads SNEGSKA (reference sequence). CDR3 in amino acids: CSARTASSYEQYF. The DNA for the CDR3 is TGCAGTGCTAGGACCGCTAGCTCCTACGAGCAGTACTTC.

This clonotype was detected a few times. The V gene is TRBV24-1, the J gene TRBJ2-3, with 9 bases that match TRBD1. Germline lookup yields CDR1 KGHDR and CDR2 SFDVKD. The CDR3 totals 15 residues. The J segment lost 5 bases and the V segment lost 2 bases, leaving 4 bases of the junction unmatched. CDR3 sequence reads: CATSDSRQGGDTQYF. DNA for the CDR3: TGTGCCACCAGTGATTCTCGACAGGGGGGAGATACGCAGTATTTT.

This clonotype occurred a few times. J is TRBJ2-3 and V is TRBV25-1; D call uncertain. The CDR3 sequence is 13 residues long. V was shortened by 3 bases and J by 4 bases, with 8 bases between the two germline ends. Looked up from germline, CDR1 is MGHDK and CDR2 is SYGVNS. CDR3 residues: CASSDPASDTQYF. In DNA, the CDR3 is TGTGCCAGCAGTGATCCAGCCTCAGATACGCAGTATTTT.

The V call is TRBV6-1, the J call TRBJ2-1; 10 positions match TRBD2. CDR3 length: 16 residues. Germline V CDR1 and CDR2: MNHNS, SASEGT. J lost 10 bases, V lost 4 bases, and 13 bases had no gene match. The CDR3 loop is CASSVLAGVPPREQFF. The DNA for the CDR3 is TGTGCCAGCAGTGTTCTAGCGGGGGTCCCTCCCCGGGAGCAGTTCTTC.

The chain links TRBV6-5 to TRBJ1-2; D is unclear. Per germline, CDR1 MNHEY and CDR2 SVGAGI. V lost 0 bases, J lost 4 bases, and 12 bases lay in between. This CDR3 region has 15 residues. The CDR3 region is CASSYSSRFSYGYTF. DNA of the CDR3: TGTGCCAGCAGTTACTCAAGCCGTTTCTCCTATGGCTACACCTTC.

The rearrangement joins TRBV18 to TRBJ2-7; TRBD1 matches 8 bases. Unmatched junction bases numbered 12, after V lost 6 bases and J lost 2 bases. Per the germline V gene, CDR1 is KGHSH and CDR2 is LQKENI. The CDR3 is 16 amino acids. CDR3 sequence: CASSPRPGQGTYEQYF. The CDR3 DNA reads as TGTGCCAGCTCCCCGCGTCCCGGACAGGGAACCTACGAGCAGTACTTC.

The rearrangement uses TRBV12-3 or TRBV12-4 and TRBJ1-5; D is uncertain. Trimming left V 4 bases short and J 8 bases short, with 18 bases between. The CDR3 is 15 amino acids. CDR3 sequence reads: CASSSSLGSRKPQHF. DNA for the CDR3: TGTGCCAGCAGTTCATCTCTTGGAAGTCGTAAGCCCCAGCATTTT.

This clonotype appeared a few times. The chain couples TRBV20-1 to TRBJ2-3; D remains ambiguous. V lost 0 bases and J lost 6, with 16 bases in between. Germline CDR1 is DFQATT and CDR2 is SNEGSKA (reference sequence). The CDR3 has 15 amino acids. The CDR3 loop reads CSARETTGPGDTQYF. The CDR3 region has the DNA TGCAGTGCTAGAGAGACGACGGGCCCTGGGGATACGCAGTATTTT.

This clonotype was detected only a few times. V is TRBV11-2 and J is TRBJ2-1; 9 nucleotides line up with TRBD2. Per germline, CDR1 SGHAT and CDR2 FQNNGV. V gave up 0 bases and J gave up 6 bases; unmatched junction bases: 9. This CDR3 region has 17 residues. In DNA, the CDR3 is TGTGCCAGCAGCTTAGAAGTCCTAGCGGGGTTGTCCAATGAGCAGTTCTTC. Translated, it gives CASSLEVLAGLSNEQFF.

The chain employs TRBV6-5 and TRBJ1-2; no clear D. There are 14 residues in the CDR3. V was shortened by 4 bases and J by 1 base, with 10 bases between the two germline ends. The V gene's germline CDR1 is MNHEY and CDR2 SVGAGI. This CDR3 is CASSSDGVNYGYTF. CDR3 DNA sequence: TGTGCCAGCAGTTCCGACGGGGTTAACTATGGCTACACCTTC.

Only a few counts were recorded for this clonotype. V and J are TRBV11-2 and TRBJ1-1; weak D call: TRBD1 (5 bases). Germline CDR1 and CDR2: SGHAT and FQNNGV. V shed 5 bases and J shed 1 base, with 11 bases lying between them. The CDR3 length is 14 residues. CDR3 sequence reads: CASSPTTGNTEAFF. The CDR3 nucleotides read TGTGCCAGCAGCCCTACAACAGGGAACACTGAAGCTTTCTTT.

The gene calls are TRBV5-4 and TRBJ2-1, with a weak D call TRBD2 (7 bases). Germline V lookup: CDR1 SGHNT, CDR2 YYREEE (reference sequence). The V gene lost 0 bases and the J gene lost 6 bases, with 13 bases spanning the gap. CDR3 length: 15 amino acids. The CDR3 protein is CASSLVGLGGNEQFF. CDR3 sequence (DNA): TGTGCCAGCAGCTTGGTTGGACTAGGGGGCAATGAGCAGTTCTTC.

This clonotype has more than one count but fewer than ten. This chain joins TRBV7-8 and TRBJ2-5, with no clear D. The CDR3 loop spans 14 amino acids. Germline V CDR1 and CDR2: SGHVS, FQNEAQ. V was shortened by 5 bases and J by 5 bases, with 15 bases between the two germline ends. DNA of the CDR3: TGTGCCAGCAGCCCACGGGCCCGGCGGGAGACCCAGTACTTC. Its protein is CASSPRARRETQYF.

This sequence joins TRBV7-2 and TRBJ2-5; possibly TRBD1 or TRBD2 for D (5 bases each). The germline V and J ends were trimmed by 5 bases and 0 bases, with 13 bases remaining between them. This CDR3 comprises 15 residues. Germline CDR1 is SGHTA and CDR2 is FQGNSA. The CDR3 DNA reads TGTGCCAGCAGCGGAGGCACCAGGGACCAAGAGACCCAGTACTTC. It specifies CASSGGTRDQETQYF.

The CDR3 region has the DNA TGTGCCAGTAGTATTGTCGGGGCGGTAGGACCCCAGCATTTT. It translates to CASSIVGAVGPQHF. This rearrangement joins TRBV19 to TRBJ1-5; a weak D match, TRBD1 (5 bases). V was pared by 3 bases and J by 10 bases, with 16 bases between. The CDR3 has 14 amino acids. Germline V CDR1 and CDR2: LNHDA, SQIVND (reference sequence).

The J gene is TRBJ1-1, the V gene TRBV2; D unclear. Trimming removed 5 bases at V and 0 bases at J, with 28 bases between. This CDR3 has 20 amino acids. Germline V gives CDR1 SNHLY, CDR2 FYNNEI. The CDR3 region is CASSPDETLYYRQVNTEAFF. As DNA, the CDR3 is TGTGCCAGCAGTCCCGACGAAACCCTTTATTATCGGCAAGTGAACACTGAAGCTTTCTTT.

V usage is TRBV10-3 and J usage is TRBJ2-7, with TRBD1 as a possible D gene (6 bases). The germline V gene has CDR1 ENHRY and CDR2 SYGVKD. Between the trimmed V and J ends, which lost 4 bases and 3 bases, there was a span of 7 bases. The CDR3 runs to 12 residues. CDR3 sequence (DNA): TGTGCCATCAGTGCCAGGGGCTACGAGCAGTACTTC. This encodes CAISARGYEQYF.

This clonotype was counted only a few times. DNA for the CDR3: TGTGCCAGCAGCCAATCGGGGTATCCGTTCTTC. This gives the protein CASSQSGYPFF. V and J are TRBV16 and TRBJ2-1; D remains unclear. Germline V CDR1 and CDR2: KGHSY, FQNENV. Trimming pared 0 bases from V and 15 bases from J, leaving 9 bases between. The CDR3 covers 11 residues.

This clonotype was detected ten times or more. The chain joins TRBV7-2 to TRBJ2-3; 12 positions agree with TRBD2. The germline V gene has CDR1 SGHTA and CDR2 FQGNSA. V lost 5 bases to trimming and J lost 5 bases; unmatched junction nucleotides: 2. CDR3 size: 14 residues. This CDR3 reads CASSLGLAGDTQYF. The CDR3, as DNA: TGTGCCAGCAGCCTGGGACTAGCGGGAGATACGCAGTATTTT.

This clonotype was found a few times. V and J are TRBV6-5 and TRBJ2-7, with D tentatively TRBD1 or TRBD2 (5 bases each). The ends were cut back, 0 bases at V and 6 bases at J, with 24 bases in the middle. The CDR3 consists of 18 residues. Germline values: CDR1 MNHEY, CDR2 SVGAGI. The CDR3 region has the DNA TGTGCCAGCAGTTACTCAGTAGAGGGGAGACCCTCTTTTGTCGAGCAGTACTTC. Translation gives CASSYSVEGRPSFVEQYF.

V usage is TRBV4-1 and J usage is TRBJ2-4, with D perhaps matching TRBD2 (5 bases). The germline V gene encodes CDR1 MGHRA and CDR2 YSYEKL. The CDR3 consists of 17 residues. V lost 1 base to trimming and J lost 2 bases, with 15 bases between them. CDR3 residues: CASSQVVTLASKNIQYF. CDR3 in DNA: TGCGCCAGCAGCCAAGTCGTCACTCTAGCCTCCAAAAACATTCAGTACTTC.

This clonotype was seen a few times. J is TRBJ2-4 and V is TRBV5-1; 7 bases are shared with TRBD2. The CDR3 runs 13 residues. Germline loops: CDR1 SGHRS, CDR2 YFSETQ. The V and J ends lost 4 bases and 8 bases, in that order; junction bases with no gene match: 6. The CDR3 loop reads CASSDPGGDIQYF. DNA for the CDR3: TGCGCCAGCAGCGATCCGGGGGGAGACATTCAGTACTTC.

The chain links TRBV9 to TRBJ2-6; unclear D gene. Germline CDR1 and CDR2: SGDLS and YYNGEE. V lost 0 bases to trimming and J lost 0 bases, with 7 bases between them. The CDR3 sequence is 16 residues long. The chain's CDR3 is CASSVAPNSGANVLTF. CDR3 DNA sequence: TGTGCCAGCAGCGTAGCTCCAAACTCTGGGGCCAACGTCCTGACTTTC.

This clonotype was detected many times. CDR3 DNA sequence: TGCAGCGTTGGTCTCCACACAGATACGCAGTATTTT. This codes for CSVGLHTDTQYF. The V and J genes are TRBV29-1 and TRBJ2-3, with D uncertain. Trimming removed 4 bases at V and 2 bases at J, with 7 bases between. Per germline, CDR1 SQVTM and CDR2 ANQGSEA. This CDR3 spans 12 amino acids.

This clonotype was detected only a few times. V usage is TRBV6-4 and J usage is TRBJ2-3, with D unresolved. This CDR3 has 14 amino acids. CDR1 MRHNA and CDR2 SNTAGT come from the germline V gene. V shed 6 bases and J shed 4 bases, with 14 bases lying between them. CDR3 loop: CASSLNVGPDTQYF. For the CDR3, the DNA is TGTGCCAGCAGCCTTAACGTAGGTCCAGATACGCAGTATTTT.

The chain is built from TRBV12-3 or TRBV12-4 and TRBJ2-7; 7 bases align to TRBD1. Trimming cost V 5 bases and J 0 bases; bases outside gene matches: 4. The CDR3 is made up of 14 amino acids. CDR3 in amino acids: CASSRQGHSYEQYF. The CDR3 DNA reads TGTGCCAGCAGTCGACAGGGCCACTCCTACGAGCAGTACTTC.

A few counts support this clonotype. This rearrangement joins TRBV6-1 to TRBJ2-1; D may be TRBD1 or TRBD2 (6 bases each). The V end lost 5 bases, the J end lost 6 bases, and 17 bases lay between the germline ends. CDR1 is MNHNS, CDR2 SASEGT, per germline. The CDR3 runs to 15 residues. The CDR3 spells CASSSLGGSSNEQFF. The CDR3 nucleotides read TGTGCCAGCAGTAGCTTAGGGGGGTCAAGCAATGAGCAGTTCTTC.